This T cell receptor beta chain derives from a study of beta chain features in type 1 diabetes. The whole isolated RNA underwent reverse transcription, so sequencing captured expressed TCRB transcripts. Assay used: immunoSEQ multiplex PCR; TCRdb lists only in-frame clones, some missing. The sample has nearly 700,000 clones; 10% to 15% are singletons. The study, taken as a whole, reports: Since sequencing was performed on cDNA, cells with high TCR expression could be over-represented. Compared with healthy donors, patients appeared to share more similar naive, central memory and regulatory TCRB repertoires. Reduced insertions and increased deletions marked VDJ junctions in type 1 diabetes patients. When Type 1 diabetes patients were examined, their TCRB CDR3s proved moderately but significantly shorter in all four CD4+ subsets.

This clone showed up just a few times. Its antigen is unidentified. V was clipped by 1 base and J by 4 bases, with 21 bases between them. Germline CDR1 SGHVS, CDR2 FQNEAQ. There are 18 residues in the CDR3. The chain links TRBV7-8 to TRBJ2-3, with D perhaps TRBD2 (7 bases). What was sequenced was naive CD4+ T cells from blood. The TCR comes from a young man with type 1 diabetes. The DNA of the CDR3 is TGTGCCAGCAGCTTAGGGGAGGGAGGCAGGGGACAACCAGATACGCAGTATTTT. This gives the protein CASSLGEGGRGQPDTQYF.